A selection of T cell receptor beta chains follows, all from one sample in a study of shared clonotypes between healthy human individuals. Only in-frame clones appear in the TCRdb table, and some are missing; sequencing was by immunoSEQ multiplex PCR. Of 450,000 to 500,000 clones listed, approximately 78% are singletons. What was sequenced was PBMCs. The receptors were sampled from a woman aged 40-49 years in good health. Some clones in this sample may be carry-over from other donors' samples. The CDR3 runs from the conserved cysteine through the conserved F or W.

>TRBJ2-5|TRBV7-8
CASSLAQGARRNF
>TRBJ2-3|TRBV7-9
CASSSSSRAGTQYF
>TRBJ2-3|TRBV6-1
CASSERLAGAGGVTDTQYF
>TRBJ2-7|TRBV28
CASSLGSAPAYEQYF
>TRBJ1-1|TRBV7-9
CASSFPQGHAFF
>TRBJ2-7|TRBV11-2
CASSSPFEGYEQYF
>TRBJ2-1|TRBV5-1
CASTTGTWDNEQFF
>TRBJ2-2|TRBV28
CASSLQHTGELFF
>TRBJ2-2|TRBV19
CASTARQENTGELFF
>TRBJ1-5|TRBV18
CASSSGQGDNQPQHF
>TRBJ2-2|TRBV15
CATSKDRGWNTGELFF
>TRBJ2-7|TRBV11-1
CASSPPWRDGPTYEQYF
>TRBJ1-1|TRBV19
CASSLPRGDTGVPEAFF
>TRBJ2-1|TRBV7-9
CASSHRLGTKYNEQFF
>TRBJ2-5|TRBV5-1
CASSLGYQGFGETQYF
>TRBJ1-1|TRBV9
CASSVVPGVNTEAFF
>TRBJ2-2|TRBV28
CASRSGGDTRELFF
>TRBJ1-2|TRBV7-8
CASSLSGYGYTF
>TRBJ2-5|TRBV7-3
CASSTTGGQETQYF
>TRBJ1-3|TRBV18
CASSPDRNGNTIYF
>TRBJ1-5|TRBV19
CASNLQTGNQPQHF
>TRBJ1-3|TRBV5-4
CASSKYDGSSGNTIYF
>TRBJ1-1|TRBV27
CASSPRTNTEAFF
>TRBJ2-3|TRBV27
CASSLSIAGGLPDTQYF
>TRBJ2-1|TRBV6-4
CASSDKIRDSPYNEQFF
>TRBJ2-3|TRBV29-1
CSARTSGRWSDTQYF
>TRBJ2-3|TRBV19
CASRVTGTDTQYF
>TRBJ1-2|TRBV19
CASSLWGHPLDYYGYTF
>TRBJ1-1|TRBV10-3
CAISEGRGGNTEAFF
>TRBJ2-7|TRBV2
CASKQGTYEQYF
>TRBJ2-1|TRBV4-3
CASSRDRGWGNEQFF
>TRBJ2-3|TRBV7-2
CASSPVTDTQYF
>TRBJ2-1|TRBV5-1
CASSLRDYSYNEQFF
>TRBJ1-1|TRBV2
CASTDMNTEAFF
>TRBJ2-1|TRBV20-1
CSARDNEQFF
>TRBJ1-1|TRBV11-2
CASSLVGGYAFF
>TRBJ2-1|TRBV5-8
CASSFGDSSYNEQFF
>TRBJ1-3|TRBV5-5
CASSINRGLGTGNTIYF
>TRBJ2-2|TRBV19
CASSMGLAYTGELFF
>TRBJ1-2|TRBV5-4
CASSFQGEDGYTF
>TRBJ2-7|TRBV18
CASSPPYRDTYEQYF